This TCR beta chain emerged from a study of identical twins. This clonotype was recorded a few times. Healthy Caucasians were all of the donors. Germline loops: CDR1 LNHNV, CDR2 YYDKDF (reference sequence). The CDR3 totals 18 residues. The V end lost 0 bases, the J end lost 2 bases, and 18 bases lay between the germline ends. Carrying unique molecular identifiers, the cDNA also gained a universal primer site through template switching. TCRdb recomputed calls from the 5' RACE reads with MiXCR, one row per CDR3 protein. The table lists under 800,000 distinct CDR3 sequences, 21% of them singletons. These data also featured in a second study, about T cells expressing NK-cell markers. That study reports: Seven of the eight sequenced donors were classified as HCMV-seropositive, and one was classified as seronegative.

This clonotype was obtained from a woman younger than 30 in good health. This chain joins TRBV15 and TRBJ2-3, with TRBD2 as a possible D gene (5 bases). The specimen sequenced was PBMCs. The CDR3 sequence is CATSRDLIRTLNTDTQYF. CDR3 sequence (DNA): TGTGCCACCAGCAGAGATTTGATCCGGACTCTGAACACAGATACGCAGTATTTT.